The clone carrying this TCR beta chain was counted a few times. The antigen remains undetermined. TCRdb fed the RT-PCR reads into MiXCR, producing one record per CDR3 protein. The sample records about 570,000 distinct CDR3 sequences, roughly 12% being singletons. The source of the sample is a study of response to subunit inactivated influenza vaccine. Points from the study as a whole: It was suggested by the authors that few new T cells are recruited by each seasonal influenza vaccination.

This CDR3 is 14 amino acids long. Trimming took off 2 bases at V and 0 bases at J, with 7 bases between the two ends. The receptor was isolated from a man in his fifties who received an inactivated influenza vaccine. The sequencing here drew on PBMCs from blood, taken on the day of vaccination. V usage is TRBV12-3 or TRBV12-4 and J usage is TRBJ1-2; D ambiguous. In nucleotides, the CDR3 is TGTGCCAGCAGTTTATGGGGTTCTAACTATGGCTACACCTTC. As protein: CASSLWGSNYGYTF.